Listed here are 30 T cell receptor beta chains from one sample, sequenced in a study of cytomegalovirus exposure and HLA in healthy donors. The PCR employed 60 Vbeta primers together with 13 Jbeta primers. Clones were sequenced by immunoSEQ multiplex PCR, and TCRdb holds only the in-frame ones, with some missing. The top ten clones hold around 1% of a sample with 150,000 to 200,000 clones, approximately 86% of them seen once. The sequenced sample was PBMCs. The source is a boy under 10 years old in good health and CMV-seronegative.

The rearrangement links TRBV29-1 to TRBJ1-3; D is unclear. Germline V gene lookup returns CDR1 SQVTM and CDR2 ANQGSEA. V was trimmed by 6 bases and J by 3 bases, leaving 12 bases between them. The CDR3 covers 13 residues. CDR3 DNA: TGCAGCGTGATGTGGGCCGATGGAAACACCATATATTTT. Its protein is CSVMWADGNTIYF. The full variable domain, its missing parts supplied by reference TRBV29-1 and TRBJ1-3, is SAVISQKPSRDICQRGTSLTIQCQVDSQVTMMFWYRQQPGQSLTLIATANQGSEATYESGFVIDKFPISRPNLTFSTLTVSNMSPEDSSIYLCSVMWADGNTIYFGEGSWLTVV.

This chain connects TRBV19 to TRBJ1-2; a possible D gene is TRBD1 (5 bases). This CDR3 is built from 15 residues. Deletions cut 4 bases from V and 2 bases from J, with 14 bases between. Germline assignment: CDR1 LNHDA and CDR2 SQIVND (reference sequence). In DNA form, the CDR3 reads TGTGCCAGTAGTACCCCCCAGGGTAACAACTATGGCTACACCTTC. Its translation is CASSTPQGNNYGYTF.

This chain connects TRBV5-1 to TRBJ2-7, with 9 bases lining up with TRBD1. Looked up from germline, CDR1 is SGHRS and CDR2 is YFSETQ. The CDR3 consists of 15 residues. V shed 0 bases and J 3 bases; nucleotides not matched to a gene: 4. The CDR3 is CASSLVVTGGYEQYF. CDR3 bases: TGCGCCAGCAGCTTGGTTGTGACAGGGGGCTACGAGCAGTACTTC.

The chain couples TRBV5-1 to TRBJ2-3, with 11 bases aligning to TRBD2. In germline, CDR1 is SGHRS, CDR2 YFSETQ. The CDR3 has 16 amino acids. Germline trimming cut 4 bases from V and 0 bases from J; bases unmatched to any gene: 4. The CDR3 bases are TGCGCCAGCAGCAAGGGACTAGCGGAAAGCACAGATACGCAGTATTTT. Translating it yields CASSKGLAESTDTQYF.

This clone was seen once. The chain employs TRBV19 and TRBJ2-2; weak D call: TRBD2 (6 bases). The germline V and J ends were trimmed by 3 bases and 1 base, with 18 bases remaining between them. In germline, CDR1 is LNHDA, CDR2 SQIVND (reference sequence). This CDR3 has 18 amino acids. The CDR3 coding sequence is TGTGCCAGTAGTATGGAGGAGGGGATACCCCTGAACACCGGGGAGCTGTTTTTT. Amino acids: CASSMEEGIPLNTGELFF.

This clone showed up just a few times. CDR3 in amino acids: CASSLWAGTGHQPQHF. CDR3 sequence (DNA): TGTGCCAGCAGCCTTTGGGCCGGGACAGGGCATCAGCCCCAGCATTTT. The rearrangement uses TRBV5-6 and TRBJ1-5; 9 bases match TRBD1. This CDR3 contains 16 residues. V lost 4 bases and J lost 5; bases outside the gene matches: 10. Germline V gives CDR1 SGHDT, CDR2 YYEEEE. Full variable domain (rest looked up from reference TRBV5-6 and TRBJ1-5): DAGVTQSPTHLIKTRGQQVTLRCSPKSGHDTVSWYQQALGQGPQFIFQYYEEEERQRGNFPDRFSGHQFPNYSSELNVNALLLGDSALYLCASSLWAGTGHQPQHFGDGTRLSIL.

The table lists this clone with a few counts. The CDR3 is CASSGGPYEQYF. CDR3 sequence (DNA): TGTGCCAGCAGTGGCGGGCCCTACGAGCAGTACTTC. The chain uses TRBV28 and TRBJ2-7; D perhaps matches TRBD2 (5 bases). The CDR3 runs to 12 residues. Looked up from germline, CDR1 is MDHEN and CDR2 is SYDVKM. V was shortened by 5 bases and J by 2 bases, with 7 bases between the two germline ends.

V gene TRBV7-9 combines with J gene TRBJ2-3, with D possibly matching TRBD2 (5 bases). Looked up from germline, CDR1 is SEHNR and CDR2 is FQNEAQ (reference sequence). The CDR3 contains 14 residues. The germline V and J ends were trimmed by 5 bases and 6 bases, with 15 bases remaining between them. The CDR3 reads CASSPTRDRDTQYF. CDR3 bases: TGTGCCAGCAGCCCTACTAGGGATAGGGATACGCAGTATTTT. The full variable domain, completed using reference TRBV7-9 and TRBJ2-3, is DTGVSQNPRHKITKRGQNVTFRCDPISEHNRLYWYRQTLGQGPEFLTYFQNEAQLEKSRLLSDRFSAERPKGSFSTLEIQRTEQGDSAMYLCASSPTRDRDTQYFGPGTRLTVL.

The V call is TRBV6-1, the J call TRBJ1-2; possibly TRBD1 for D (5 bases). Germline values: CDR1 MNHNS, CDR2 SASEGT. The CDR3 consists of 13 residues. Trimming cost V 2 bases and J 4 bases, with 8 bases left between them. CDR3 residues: CASSETGSYGYTF. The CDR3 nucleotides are TGTGCCAGCAGTGAAACAGGCAGCTATGGCTACACCTTC.

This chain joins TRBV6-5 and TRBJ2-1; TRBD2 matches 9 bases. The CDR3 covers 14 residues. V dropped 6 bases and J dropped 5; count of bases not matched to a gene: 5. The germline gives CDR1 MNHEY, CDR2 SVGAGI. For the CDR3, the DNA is TGTGCCAGCAGCCGCGGGGGGGTCGACAATGAGCAGTTCTTC. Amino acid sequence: CASSRGGVDNEQFF.

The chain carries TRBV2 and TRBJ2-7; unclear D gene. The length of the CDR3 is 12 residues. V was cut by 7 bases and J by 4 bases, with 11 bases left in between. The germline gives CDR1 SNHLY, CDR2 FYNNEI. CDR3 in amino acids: CASTLYRYEQYF. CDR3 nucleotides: TGTGCCAGCACGTTGTATCGTTACGAGCAGTACTTC.

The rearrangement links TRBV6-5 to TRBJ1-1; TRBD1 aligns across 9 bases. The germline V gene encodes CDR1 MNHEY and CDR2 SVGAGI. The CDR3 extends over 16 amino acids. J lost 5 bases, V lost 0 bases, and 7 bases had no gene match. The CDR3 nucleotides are TGTGCCAGCAGTTACTCAACACAGGGGGCGCGGACTGAAGCTTTCTTT. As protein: CASSYSTQGARTEAFF.

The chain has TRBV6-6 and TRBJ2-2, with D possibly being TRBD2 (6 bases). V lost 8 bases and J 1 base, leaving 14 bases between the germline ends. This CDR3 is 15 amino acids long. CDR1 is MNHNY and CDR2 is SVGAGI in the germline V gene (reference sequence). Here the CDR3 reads CASRRDRKNTGELFF. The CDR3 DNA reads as TGTGCCAGCCGGCGGGACCGAAAGAACACCGGGGAGCTGTTTTTT.

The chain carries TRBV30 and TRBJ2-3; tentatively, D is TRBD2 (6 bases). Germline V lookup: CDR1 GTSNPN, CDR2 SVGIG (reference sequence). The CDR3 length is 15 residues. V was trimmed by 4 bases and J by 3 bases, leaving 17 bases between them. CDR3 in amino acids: CAWTPATGGTDTQYF. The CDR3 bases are TGTGCCTGGACCCCTGCGACCGGAGGGACAGATACGCAGTATTTT.

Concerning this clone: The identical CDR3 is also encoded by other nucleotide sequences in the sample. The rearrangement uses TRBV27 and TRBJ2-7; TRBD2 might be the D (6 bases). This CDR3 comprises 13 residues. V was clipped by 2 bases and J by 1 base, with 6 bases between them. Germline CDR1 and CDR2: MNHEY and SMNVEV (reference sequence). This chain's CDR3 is CASSLAGSYEQYF. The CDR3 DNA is TGTGCCAGCAGTTTAGCGGGATCCTACGAGCAGTACTTC.

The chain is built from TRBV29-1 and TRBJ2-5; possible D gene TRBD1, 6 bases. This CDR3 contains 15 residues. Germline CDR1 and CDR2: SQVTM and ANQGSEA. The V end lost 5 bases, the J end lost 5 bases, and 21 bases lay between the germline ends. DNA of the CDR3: TGCAGCGTTTCATCGCCCTTGGGGGCTGGGGAGACCCAGTACTTC. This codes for CSVSSPLGAGETQYF.

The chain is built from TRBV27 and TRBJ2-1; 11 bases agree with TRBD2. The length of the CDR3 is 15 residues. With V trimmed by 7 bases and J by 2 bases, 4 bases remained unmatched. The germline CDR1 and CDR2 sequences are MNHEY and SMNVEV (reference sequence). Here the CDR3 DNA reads TGTGCCAGCACCCCGGGACTAGCGGCCTACAATGAGCAGTTCTTC. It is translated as CASTPGLAAYNEQFF.

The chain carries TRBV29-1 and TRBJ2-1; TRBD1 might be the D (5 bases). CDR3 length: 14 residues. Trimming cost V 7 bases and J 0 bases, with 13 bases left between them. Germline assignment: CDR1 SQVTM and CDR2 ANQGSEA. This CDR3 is CSAQQVVSYNEQFF. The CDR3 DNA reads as TGCAGCGCTCAACAGGTAGTCTCCTACAATGAGCAGTTCTTC.

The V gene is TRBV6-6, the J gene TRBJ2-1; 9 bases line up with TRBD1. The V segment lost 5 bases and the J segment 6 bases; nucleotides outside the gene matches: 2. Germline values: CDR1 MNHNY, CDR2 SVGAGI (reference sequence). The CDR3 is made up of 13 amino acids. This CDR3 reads CASSPGQGNEQFF. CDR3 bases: TGTGCCAGCAGTCCGGGACAGGGCAATGAGCAGTTCTTC.

The CDR3 is CASSTETSGGGDGVNEQFF. For the CDR3, the DNA is TGTGCCAGTAGTACCGAGACTAGCGGAGGAGGGGATGGGGTGAATGAGCAGTTCTTC. The chain couples TRBV19 to TRBJ2-1; 9 nucleotides align to TRBD2. CDR1 and CDR2 (germline): LNHDA, SQIVND (reference sequence). This CDR3 region has 19 residues. The J segment lost 7 bases and the V segment lost 4 bases, leaving 20 bases of the junction unmatched.

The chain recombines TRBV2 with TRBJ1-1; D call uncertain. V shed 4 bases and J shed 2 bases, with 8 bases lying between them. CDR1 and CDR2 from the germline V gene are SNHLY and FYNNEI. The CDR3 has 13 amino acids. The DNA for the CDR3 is TGTGCCAGCAGTGGGGCAGGAAACACTGAAGCTTTCTTT. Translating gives CASSGAGNTEAFF.

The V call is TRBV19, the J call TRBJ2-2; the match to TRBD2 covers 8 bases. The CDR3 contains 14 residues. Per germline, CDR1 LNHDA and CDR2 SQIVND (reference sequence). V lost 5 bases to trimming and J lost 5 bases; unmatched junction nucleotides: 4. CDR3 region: CASSLLADTGELFF. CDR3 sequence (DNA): TGTGCCAGTAGTTTACTAGCGGATACCGGGGAGCTGTTTTTT.

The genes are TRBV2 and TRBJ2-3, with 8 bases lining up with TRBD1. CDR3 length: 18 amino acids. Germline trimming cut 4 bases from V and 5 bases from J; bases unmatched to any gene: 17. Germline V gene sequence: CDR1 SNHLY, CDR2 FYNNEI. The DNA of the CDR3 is TGTGCCAGCAGTGTAATTGCCTCGGACAGGGAGAGGCTAGATACGCAGTATTTT. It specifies CASSVIASDRERLDTQYF.

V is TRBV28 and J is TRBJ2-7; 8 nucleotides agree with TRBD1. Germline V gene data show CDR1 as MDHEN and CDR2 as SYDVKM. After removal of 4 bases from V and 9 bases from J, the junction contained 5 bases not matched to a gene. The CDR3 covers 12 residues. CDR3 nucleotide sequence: TGTGCCAGCAGTTCCCGACAGGGGTGGCAGTACTTC. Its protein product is CASSSRQGWQYF. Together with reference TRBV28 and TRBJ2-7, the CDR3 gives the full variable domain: DVKVTQSSRYLVKRTGEKVFLECVQDMDHENMFWYRQDPGLGLRLIYFSYDVKMKEKGDIPEGYSVSREKKERFSLILESASTNQTSMYLCASSSRQGWQYFGPGTRLTVT.

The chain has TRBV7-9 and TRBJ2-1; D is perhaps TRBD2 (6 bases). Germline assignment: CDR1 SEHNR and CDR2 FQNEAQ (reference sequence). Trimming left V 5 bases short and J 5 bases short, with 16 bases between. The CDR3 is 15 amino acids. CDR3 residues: CASSHRVLADNEQFF. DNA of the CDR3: TGTGCCAGCAGCCATCGTGTATTAGCGGACAATGAGCAGTTCTTC.

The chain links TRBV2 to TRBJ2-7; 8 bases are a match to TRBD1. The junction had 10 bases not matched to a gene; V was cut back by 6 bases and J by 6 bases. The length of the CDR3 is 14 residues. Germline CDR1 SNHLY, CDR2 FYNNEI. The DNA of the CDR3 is TGTGCCAGCAGGACCGACAGGGGCCCCAGCGAGCAGTACTTC. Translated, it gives CASRTDRGPSEQYF.

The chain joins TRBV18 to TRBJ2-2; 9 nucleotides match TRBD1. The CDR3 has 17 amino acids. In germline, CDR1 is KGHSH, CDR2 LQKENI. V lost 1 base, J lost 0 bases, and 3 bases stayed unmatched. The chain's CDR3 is CASSPQGTGTNTGELFF. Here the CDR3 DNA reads TGTGCCAGCTCACCACAGGGGACAGGGACGAACACCGGGGAGCTGTTTTTT.

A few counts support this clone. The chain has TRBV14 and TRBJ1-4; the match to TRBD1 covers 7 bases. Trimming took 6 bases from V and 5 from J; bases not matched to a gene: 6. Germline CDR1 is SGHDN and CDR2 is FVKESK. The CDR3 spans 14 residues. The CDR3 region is CASSQTGDNEKLFF. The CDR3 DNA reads TGTGCCAGCAGTCAAACAGGGGACAATGAAAAACTGTTTTTT. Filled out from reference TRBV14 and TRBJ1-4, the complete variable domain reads EAGVTQFPSHSVIEKGQTVTLRCDPISGHDNLYWYRRVMGKEIKFLLHFVKESKQDESGMPNNRFLAERTGGTYSTLKVQPAELEDSGVYFCASSQTGDNEKLFFGSGTQLSVL.

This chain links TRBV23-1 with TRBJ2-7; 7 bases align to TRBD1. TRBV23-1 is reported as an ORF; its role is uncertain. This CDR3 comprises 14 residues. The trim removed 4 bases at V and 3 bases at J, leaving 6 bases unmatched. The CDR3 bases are TGCGCCAGCAGTCGGTTCAGGGGGAACTACGAGCAGTACTTC. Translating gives CASSRFRGNYEQYF.

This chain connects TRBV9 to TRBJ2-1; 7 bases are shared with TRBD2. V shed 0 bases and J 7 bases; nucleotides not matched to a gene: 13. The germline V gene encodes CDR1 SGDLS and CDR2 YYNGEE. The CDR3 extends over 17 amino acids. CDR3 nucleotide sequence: TGTGCCAGCAGCGTAGCTACCGGGGAGGGCCTCTTGAATGAGCAGTTCTTC. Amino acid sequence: CASSVATGEGLLNEQFF.